Below are 11 T cell receptor beta chains sequenced from a single sample in a study of blood T cell repertoires in COVID-19. Profiled with immunoSEQ multiplex PCR; TCRdb holds only in-frame clones, not every one. The data contain roughly 240,000 clones, 75% to 90% of them singletons. The specimen was PBMCs or T cells enriched from blood (not recorded which). These receptors were taken from a middle-aged man who had been exposed to COVID-19.

Only one count was recorded for this clone. The chain combines TRBV20-1 with TRBJ2-3, with 7 bases identical to TRBD1. J gave up 4 bases and V 3 bases, and 7 bases lay outside the gene matches. The germline gives CDR1 DFQATT, CDR2 SNEGSKA (reference sequence). The CDR3 extends over 14 amino acids. As DNA, the CDR3 is TGCAGTGCTAGTAAGGGACAGAGGGCAGATACGCAGTATTTT. It specifies CSASKGQRADTQYF.

V and J are TRBV28 and TRBJ1-2; D gene unclear. Trimming pared 1 base from V and 0 bases from J, leaving 6 bases between. In germline, CDR1 is MDHEN, CDR2 SYDVKM. This CDR3 contains 14 residues. The CDR3 sequence: CASSLYKTNYGYTF. The CDR3 region has the DNA TGTGCCAGCAGTTTATACAAAACTAACTATGGCTACACCTTC.

About this clone: The identical CDR3 is also encoded by other nucleotide sequences in the sample. The chain has TRBV28 and TRBJ1-2, with D hard to call. CDR3 length: 12 amino acids. Germline V lookup: CDR1 MDHEN, CDR2 SYDVKM. Trimming took off 3 bases at V and 3 bases at J, with 5 bases between the two ends. CDR3 sequence: CASSLRDYGYTF. The CDR3, as DNA: TGTGCCAGCAGTTTGAGGGACTATGGCTACACCTTC.

The chain combines TRBV7-2 with TRBJ2-2, with 10 bases fitting TRBD1. The V gene's germline CDR1 is SGHTA and CDR2 FQGNSA. V dropped 1 base and J dropped 6; count of bases not matched to a gene: 2. This CDR3 contains 15 residues. The CDR3 here is CASSLDGTGAGELFF. The CDR3 DNA is TGTGCCAGCAGCTTAGACGGGACAGGGGCCGGGGAGCTGTTTTTT.

The chain links TRBV6-5 to TRBJ2-5; 9 bases line up with TRBD1. J was trimmed by 4 bases and V by 6 bases; bases with no gene match: 12. This CDR3 is built from 16 residues. Germline CDR1 reads MNHEY; CDR2 reads SVGAGI. CDR3 sequence: CASRYRIGGQGETQYF. The CDR3 DNA sequence: TGTGCCAGCAGATACAGGATAGGGGGACAGGGAGAGACCCAGTACTTC.

The chain is built from TRBV11-2 and TRBJ1-2, with a tentative D call TRBD1 (6 bases). The CDR3 has 16 residues. Deletions cut 5 bases from V and 2 bases from J, with 18 bases between. CDR1 and CDR2 from the germline V gene are SGHAT and FQNNGV. The CDR3 here is CASSQRRTVENYGYTF. In DNA, the CDR3 is TGTGCCAGCAGCCAACGTAGGACAGTAGAAAACTATGGCTACACCTTC.

The rearrangement uses TRBV5-4 and TRBJ1-2, with TRBD1 matching 7 bases. The CDR3 has 14 residues. V shed 4 bases and J 4 bases; nucleotides not matched to a gene: 7. In germline, CDR1 is SGHNT, CDR2 YYREEE (reference sequence). The CDR3: CASSLDGTAYGYTF. The CDR3 coding sequence is TGTGCCAGCAGCCTCGACGGGACAGCCTATGGCTACACCTTC.

The chain links TRBV28 to TRBJ1-2; 7 bases map to TRBD1. Germline V gives CDR1 MDHEN, CDR2 SYDVKM. After removal of 6 bases from V and 8 bases from J, the junction contained 12 bases not matched to a gene. The CDR3 consists of 14 residues. DNA of the CDR3: TGTGCCAGCAGCTCAGGACAGGACCGCGGGGGCTACACCTTC. Translated: CASSSGQDRGGYTF.

The genes are TRBV7-3 and TRBJ2-1, with 7 nucleotides matching TRBD2. With V trimmed by 2 bases and J by 7 bases, 5 bases remained unmatched. Germline loops: CDR1 SGHTA, CDR2 FQGTGA. This CDR3 is built from 14 residues. CDR3 in DNA: TGTGCCAGCAGCTTAGCGGGAGCGGTAAATGAGCAGTTCTTC. Its translation: CASSLAGAVNEQFF.

This chain uses TRBV18 with TRBJ1-2; D is undetermined. Germline-derived CDR1 and CDR2 are KGHSH and LQKENI. V was trimmed by 3 bases and J by 12 bases, leaving 20 bases between them. The CDR3 is 14 residues long. This CDR3 is CASSPPLVGVPHTF. CDR3 DNA: TGTGCCAGCTCACCCCCCCTCGTCGGGGTTCCCCACACCTTC. The whole variable domain, filled in from reference TRBV18 and TRBJ1-2, reads NAGVMQNPRHLVRRRGQEARLRCSPMKGHSHVYWYRQLPEEGLKFMVYLQKENIIDESGMPKERFSAEFPKEGPSILRIQQVVRGDSAAYFCASSPPLVGVPHTFGSGTRLTVV.

This chain connects TRBV7-2 to TRBJ2-1; D remains ambiguous. There are 15 residues in the CDR3. The ends were cut back, 10 bases at V and 0 bases at J, with 16 bases in the middle. Per the germline V gene, CDR1 is SGHTA and CDR2 is FQGNSA. This CDR3 reads CATRRAASSYNEQFF. The DNA for the CDR3 is TGTGCCACCCGAAGAGCAGCGAGCTCCTACAATGAGCAGTTCTTC. The full variable domain, rest sourced from reference TRBV7-2 and TRBJ2-1, is GAGVSQSPSNKVTEKGKDVELRCDPISGHTALYWYRQSLGQGLEFLIYFQGNSAPDKSGLPSDRFSAERTGGSVSTLTIQRTQQEDSAVYLCATRRAASSYNEQFFGPGTRLTVL.